This T cell receptor beta chain was documented in a study of blood T cell repertoires in COVID-19. For the study at large: Samples of COVID-19 (acute and convalescent) were obtained from the United States, Italy and Spain. T cells, B-cell-depleted T cells, or PBMCs provided the cDNA or gDNA that served as material.

The CDR3 consists of 16 residues. The V gene lost 1 base and the J gene lost 7 bases, with 17 bases spanning the gap. In germline, CDR1 is SGHTA, CDR2 FQGNSA. This clone came up a few times. Per the original methods: Counts of nucleated cells, estimated from reference gene primer amplification, were obtained. Sequencing used immunoSEQ multiplex PCR; TCRdb keeps in-frame clones, though not all of them. The DNA was the basis for D and trimming; V, J and clone size are from that table. The sample yields 50,000 or so clones, 90% seen once. This rearrangement joins TRBV7-2 to TRBJ2-1; no clear D. The sequence derives from a woman of 80 years or more with acute or convalescent COVID-19. The sequencing input was peripheral blood. Here the CDR3 DNA reads TGTGCCAGCAGCTTAGTGGCCGGAGCCCCCGGGAATGAGCAGTTCTTC. It specifies CASSLVAGAPGNEQFF.